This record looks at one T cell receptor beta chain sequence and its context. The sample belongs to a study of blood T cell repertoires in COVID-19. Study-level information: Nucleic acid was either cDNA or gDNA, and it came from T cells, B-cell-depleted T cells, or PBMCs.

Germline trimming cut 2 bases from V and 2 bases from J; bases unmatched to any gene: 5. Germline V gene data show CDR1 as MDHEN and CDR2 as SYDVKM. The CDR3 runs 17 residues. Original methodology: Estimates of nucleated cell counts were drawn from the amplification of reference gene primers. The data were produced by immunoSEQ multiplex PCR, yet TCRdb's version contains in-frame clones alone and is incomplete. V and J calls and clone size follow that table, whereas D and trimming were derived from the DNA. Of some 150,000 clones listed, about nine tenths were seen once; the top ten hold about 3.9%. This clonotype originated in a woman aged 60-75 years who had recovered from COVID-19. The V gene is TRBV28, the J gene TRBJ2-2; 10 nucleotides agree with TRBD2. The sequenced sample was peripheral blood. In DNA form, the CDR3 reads TGTGCCAGCAGTTTAATGCTAGCGGGGGTTAACACCGGGGAGCTGTTTTTT. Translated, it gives CASSLMLAGVNTGELFF. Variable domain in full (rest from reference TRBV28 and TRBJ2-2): DVKVTQSSRYLVKRTGEKVFLECVQDMDHENMFWYRQDPGLGLRLIYFSYDVKMKEKGDIPEGYSVSREKKERFSLILESASTNQTSMYLCASSLMLAGVNTGELFFGEGSRLTVL.